This T cell receptor (beta chain) originates from a study of blood T cell repertoires in COVID-19. The germline CDR1 and CDR2 sequences are KGHDR and SFDVKD. The CDR3 extends over 16 amino acids. With V trimmed by 0 bases and J by 12 bases, 10 bases remained unmatched. As originally analysed: Amplification with reference gene primers provided the estimates of nucleated cell counts. Repertoires were generated with immunoSEQ multiplex PCR, while TCRdb's copy carries only in-frame clones and drops some. Clone size and the V and J calls come from that table; the DNA yielded D and trimming. The table shows 120,000 or so clones, with 88% occurring only once.

This chain joins TRBV24-1 and TRBJ2-1, with 10 positions matching TRBD2. The receptor was derived from a human donor in a cohort sampled during active COVID-19. Sequences were obtained from peripheral blood. The CDR3 DNA follows: TGTGCCACCAGTGATTTGCTAGCGGGGGCTCGTGGGGTGCAGTTCTTC. Translating it yields CATSDLLAGARGVQFF.